The entry below gives a single T cell receptor beta chain sequence along with its context. Its target is not known. The protocol was immunoSEQ multiplex PCR, while the TCRdb copy is restricted to in-frame clones and leaves out a portion. In the table there are around 140,000 clones, approximately 92% of which are singletons. CDR1 is LGHDT and CDR2 is YNNKEL in the germline V gene (reference sequence). The CDR3 sequence is 13 residues long. V was cut by 10 bases and J by 4 bases, with 14 bases left in between. This sample is part of a study of T cell responses to AZD1222 COVID-19 vaccine. Findings and caveats of the study: In a largely white British group with more females than males, clonal diversity was possibly underestimated.

The sample here was peripheral blood, taken 28 days after the second AZD1222 dose. The chain couples TRBV3-1 (or the pseudogene TRBV3-2) to TRBJ1-3; D uncertain. This sequence originates from an adult who received the AZD1222 COVID-19 vaccine. The chain's CDR3 is CATTGLGGNTIYF. For the CDR3, the DNA is TGTGCCACTACGGGCCTAGGGGGAAACACCATATATTTT.